This T cell receptor beta chain was retrieved from a study of cytomegalovirus exposure and HLA in healthy donors. The ends lost 1 base at V and 5 bases at J; junction bases unmatched: 6. The germline gives CDR1 SGHRS, CDR2 YFSETQ. The CDR3 has 14 residues. The PCR ran on 60 Vbeta and 13 Jbeta primers. The data were produced by immunoSEQ multiplex PCR, yet TCRdb's version contains in-frame clones alone and is incomplete. The sample consists of 160,000 or so clones, 65% to 90% of them appearing once. The sequenced sample consisted of PBMCs. The TCR originated in a woman aged 50 to 60 in good health and CMV-seropositive. The chain links TRBV5-1 to TRBJ2-7; TRBD2 aligns across 7 bases. The CDR3 loop reads CASSLSGAVNEQYF. The CDR3 DNA follows: TGCGCCAGCAGCTTGAGCGGGGCAGTCAACGAGCAGTACTTC.